Listed below are T cell receptor beta chains from one sample, sequenced in a study of blood T cells in healthy people across ages. TCRdb passed the 5' RACE reads through MiXCR, listing each CDR3 protein once. The data show around 990,000 distinct CDR3 sequences, with 35% to 40% seen just once and approximately 14% held by the top ten. The sample consisted of blood. Source of these receptors: a man aged 18 to 30 in good health. Both conserved end residues are part of each CDR3.

j_call,v_call,cdr3_aa
TRBJ1-2,TRBV5-1,CASRTTVDYGYTF
TRBJ2-2,TRBV4-1,CASSQYLTSGNTGELFF
TRBJ2-3,TRBV7-2,CASSTDLLAGHSYSTDTQYF
TRBJ1-4,TRBV7-2,CASSRAGPSNEKLFF
TRBJ2-3,TRBV5-6,CASSPLFPERPITDTQYF
TRBJ2-3,TRBV19,CASRGGLSSTDTQYF
TRBJ2-1,TRBV4-2,CASSLTPRDRGGNEQFF
TRBJ1-2,TRBV6-2/TRBV6-3,CASSYTHRESNYGYTF
TRBJ1-6,TRBV4-1,CASSQDTSSPLHF
TRBJ1-1,TRBV25-1,CASSGWNTEAFF
TRBJ1-2,TRBV6-5,CASRTPDRDYGYTF
TRBJ1-6,TRBV6-5,CASSPRGAGLPLHF
TRBJ1-5,TRBV28,CASDTGANSNQPQHF
TRBJ2-3,TRBV3-1,CASSRLLAGPDTQYF
TRBJ2-2,TRBV12-3/TRBV12-4,CATGLSTGELFF
.,TRBV20-1,CSARDFSGPEYEQYF
TRBJ2-7,TRBV7-2,CASSLAGDNSYEQYF
TRBJ1-2,TRBV7-9,CASGFTVAYGYTF
TRBJ2-5,TRBV29-1,CSVGTGHSGETQYF
TRBJ2-5,TRBV6-6,CASSTSFRETQYF
TRBJ1-2,TRBV20-1,CSARGNGEHYGYTF
TRBJ2-3,TRBV21-1,CASSRRTDTGTGTDTQYF
TRBJ2-1,TRBV20-1,CSHRLAGPNEQFF
TRBJ2-7,TRBV10-3,CATTPGQGAYEQYF
TRBJ2-3,TRBV20-1,CSAPGQLSTDTQYF
TRBJ1-3,TRBV10-3,CAISESVSARNTIYF
TRBJ1-5,TRBV6-1,CASQGSGVNQPQHF
TRBJ1-4,TRBV5-8,CASSLTGSDDEKLFF
TRBJ2-5,TRBV7-2,CASSLLAGRPFQETRYF
TRBJ2-2,TRBV29-1,CSVTGHTGELFF
TRBJ2-7,TRBV5-1,CASYGRGQNEQYF
TRBJ2-7,TRBV12-3/TRBV12-4,CASRPTGITIEQYF